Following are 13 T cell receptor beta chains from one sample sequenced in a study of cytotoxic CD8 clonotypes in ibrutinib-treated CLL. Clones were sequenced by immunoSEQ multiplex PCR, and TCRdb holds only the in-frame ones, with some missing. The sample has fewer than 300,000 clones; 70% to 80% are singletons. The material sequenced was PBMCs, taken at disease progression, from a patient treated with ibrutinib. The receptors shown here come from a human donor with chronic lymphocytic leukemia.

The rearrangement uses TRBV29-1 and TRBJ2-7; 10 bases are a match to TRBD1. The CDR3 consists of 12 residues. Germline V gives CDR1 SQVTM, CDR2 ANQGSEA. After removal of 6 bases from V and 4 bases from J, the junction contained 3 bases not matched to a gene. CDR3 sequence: CSVRTGGYEQYF. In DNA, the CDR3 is TGCAGCGTCCGGACAGGGGGGTACGAGCAGTACTTC.

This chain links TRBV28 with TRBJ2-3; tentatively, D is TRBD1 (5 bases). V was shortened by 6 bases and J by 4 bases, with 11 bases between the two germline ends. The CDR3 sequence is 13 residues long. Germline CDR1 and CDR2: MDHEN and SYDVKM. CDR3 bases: TGTGCCAGCAGGCTTTCAGGGCCAGATACGCAGTATTTT. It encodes CASRLSGPDTQYF.

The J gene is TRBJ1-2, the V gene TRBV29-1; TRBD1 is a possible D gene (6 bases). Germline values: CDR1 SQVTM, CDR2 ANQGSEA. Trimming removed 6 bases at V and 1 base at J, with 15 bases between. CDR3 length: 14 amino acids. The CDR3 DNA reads TGCAGCGTGAGCGGGGGCGCGGGTAACTATGGCTACACCTTC. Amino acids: CSVSGGAGNYGYTF.

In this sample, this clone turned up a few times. The CDR3 is CASSHYADRTGNEQFF. The CDR3 nucleotides are TGCGCCAGCAGCCACTATGCGGACAGAACGGGAAATGAGCAGTTCTTC. The chain joins TRBV4-3 to TRBJ2-1; weak D call: TRBD1 (6 bases). The V end lost 3 bases, the J end lost 7 bases, and 19 bases lay between the germline ends. This CDR3 has 16 residues. The germline gives CDR1 LGHNA, CDR2 YSLEER.

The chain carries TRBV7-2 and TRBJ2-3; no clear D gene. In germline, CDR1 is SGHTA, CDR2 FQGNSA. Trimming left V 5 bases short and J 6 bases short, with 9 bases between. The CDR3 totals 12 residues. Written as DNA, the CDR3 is TGTGCCAGCAGCAACCAGTGGGATACGCAGTATTTT. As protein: CASSNQWDTQYF. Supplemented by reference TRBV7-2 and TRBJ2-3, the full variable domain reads GAGVSQSPSNKVTEKGKDVELRCDPISGHTALYWYRQSLGQGLEFLIYFQGNSAPDKSGLPSDRFSAERTGGSVSTLTIQRTQQEDSAVYLCASSNQWDTQYFGPGTRLTVL.

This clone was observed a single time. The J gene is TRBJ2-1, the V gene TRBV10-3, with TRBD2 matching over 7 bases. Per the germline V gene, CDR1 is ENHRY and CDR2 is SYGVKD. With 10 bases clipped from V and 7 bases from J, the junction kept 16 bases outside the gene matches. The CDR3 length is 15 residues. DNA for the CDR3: TGTGCCAGGCGATACGGGCTAGCGGAAGGGAATGAGCAGTTCTTC. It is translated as CARRYGLAEGNEQFF.

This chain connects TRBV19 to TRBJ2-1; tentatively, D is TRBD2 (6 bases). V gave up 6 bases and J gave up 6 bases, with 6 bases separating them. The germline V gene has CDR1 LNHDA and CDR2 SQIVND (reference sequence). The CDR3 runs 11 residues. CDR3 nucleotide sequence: TGTGCCAGTAGGGGGGGCAATGAGCAGTTCTTC. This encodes CASRGGNEQFF.

The CDR3 DNA is TGTGCCAGCAGTGAAGAGGGAGGGCTACTTAATTCACCCCTCCACTTT. This gives the protein CASSEEGGLLNSPLHF. The chain employs TRBV25-1 and TRBJ1-6, with no clear D. Germline-derived CDR1 and CDR2 are MGHDK and SYGVNS. Trimming removed 2 bases from V and 6 bases from J, with 14 bases in between. This CDR3 is 16 amino acids long.

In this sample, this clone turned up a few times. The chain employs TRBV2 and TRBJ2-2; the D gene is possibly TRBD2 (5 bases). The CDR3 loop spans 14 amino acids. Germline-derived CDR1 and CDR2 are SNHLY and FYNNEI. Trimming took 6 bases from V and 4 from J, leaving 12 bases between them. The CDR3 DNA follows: TGTGCCAGCAGGGCGCCCCGGGGCACCGGGGAGCTGTTTTTT. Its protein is CASRAPRGTGELFF.

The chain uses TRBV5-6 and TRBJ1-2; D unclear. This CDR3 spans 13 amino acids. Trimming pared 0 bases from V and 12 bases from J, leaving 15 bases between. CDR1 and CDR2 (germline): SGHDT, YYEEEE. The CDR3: CASSLAVSGRDTF. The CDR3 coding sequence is TGTGCCAGCAGCTTGGCGGTCTCCGGGAGGGACACCTTC.

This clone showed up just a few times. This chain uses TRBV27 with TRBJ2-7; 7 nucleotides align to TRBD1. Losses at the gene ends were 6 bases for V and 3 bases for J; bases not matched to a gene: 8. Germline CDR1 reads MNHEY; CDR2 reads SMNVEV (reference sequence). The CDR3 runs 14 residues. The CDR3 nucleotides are TGTGCCAGCAGGCTACAGGGGACAAACTACGAGCAGTACTTC. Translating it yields CASRLQGTNYEQYF.

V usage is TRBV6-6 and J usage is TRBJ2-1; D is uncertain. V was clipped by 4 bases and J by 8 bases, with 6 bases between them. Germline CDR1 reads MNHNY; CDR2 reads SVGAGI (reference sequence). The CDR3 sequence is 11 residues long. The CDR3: CASSSRDEQFF. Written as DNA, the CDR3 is TGTGCCAGCAGTTCCCGTGATGAGCAGTTCTTC.

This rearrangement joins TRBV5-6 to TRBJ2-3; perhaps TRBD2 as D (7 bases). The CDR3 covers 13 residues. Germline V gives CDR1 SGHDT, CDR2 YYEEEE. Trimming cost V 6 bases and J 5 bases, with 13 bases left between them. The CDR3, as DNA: TGTGCCAGCACCGCGGGGGCAATAGATACGCAGTATTTT. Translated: CASTAGAIDTQYF.